These T cell receptor beta chains were read from a single sample in a study of cytomegalovirus exposure and HLA in healthy donors. Only in-frame clones appear in the TCRdb table, and some are missing; sequencing was by immunoSEQ multiplex PCR. The top ten hold 2.9% of the sample, which has about 130,000 clones, around 73% seen once. What was sequenced was PBMCs. These receptors were obtained from a human donor in good health. CDR3s include the opening cysteine and the closing phenylalanine or tryptophan. A D gene is named only where the DNA matches it firmly. Clone size appears in some rows only: once, few, many, or a class for an expanded clone.

d_gene	j_gene	abundance	v_gene	len	CDR3aa	CDR3nt
TRBD1	TRBJ2-3	.	TRBV4-3	15	CASSQDSRGLGTQYF	TGCGCCAGCAGCCAAGATTCCAGGGGGCTGGGTACGCAGTATTTT
.	TRBJ2-7	.	TRBV18	15	CASSSDHGGTYEQYF	TGTGCCAGCTCGTCCGACCACGGGGGTACCTACGAGCAGTACTTC
TRBD1	TRBJ2-3	once	TRBV9	18	CASSVEAWGRGRADTQYF	TGTGCCAGCAGCGTAGAAGCGTGGGGTAGGGGGCGGGCAGATACGCAGTATTTT
.	TRBJ2-7	once	TRBV6-1	13	CASRLQGSHEQYF	TGTGCCAGCAGACTGCAGGGATCTCACGAGCAGTACTTC
TRBD2	TRBJ2-5	.	TRBV7-9	17	CASSLSGTSGAPRTQYF	TGTGCCAGCAGCTTAAGTGGGACTAGCGGGGCCCCTAGGACCCAGTACTTC
.	TRBJ2-7	.	TRBV5-1	14	CASSSPARWGEQYF	TGCGCCAGCAGCTCGCCCGCCCGATGGGGCGAGCAGTACTTC
.	TRBJ1-1	.	TRBV5-4	13	CASSSDPPEDAFF	TGTGCCAGCAGCTCGGACCCGCCGGAGGATGCTTTCTTT
.	TRBJ2-3	.	TRBV7-2	16	CASSLARAASTDTQYF	TGTGCCAGCAGCTTAGCGCGGGCTGCTAGCACAGATACGCAGTATTTT
TRBD2	TRBJ2-3	.	TRBV2	16	CASRELAGGSGDTQYF	TGTGCCAGCAGGGAGCTAGCGGGGGGCTCGGGGGATACGCAGTATTTT
TRBD1	TRBJ1-1	once	TRBV6-5	16	CASSYVDRGRNTEAFF	TGTGCCAGCAGTTACGTGGACAGGGGGAGGAACACTGAAGCTTTCTTT
.	TRBJ2-3	few	TRBV19	14	CATSIGGWADTQYF	TGTGCCACCTCTATTGGCGGGTGGGCGGATACGCAGTATTTT
.	TRBJ2-2	.	TRBV28	17	CASSLELASISTGELFF	TGTGCCAGCAGCCTTGAGCTAGCTAGTATCTCCACCGGGGAGCTGTTTTTT
TRBD1	TRBJ1-2	.	TRBV5-4	17	CASSLVTGTGAFYGYTF	TGTGCCAGCAGCTTGGTAACCGGGACAGGGGCTTTCTATGGCTACACCTTC
.	TRBJ1-6	.	TRBV6-5	14	CASRPGWDNSPLHF	TGTGCCAGCAGGCCGGGTTGGGATAATTCACCCCTCCACTTT
.	TRBJ1-1	.	TRBV7-6	13	CASSLSDWSEAFF	TGTGCCAGCAGCTTATCCGATTGGAGTGAAGCTTTCTTT
.	TRBJ1-2	.	TRBV5-4	13	CASRPDSMNGYTF	TGTGCCAGCAGACCGGACAGCATGAATGGCTACACCTTC
.	TRBJ2-2	once	TRBV25-1	15	CASTQGSWNTGELFF	TGTGCCAGCACTCAGGGATCCTGGAACACCGGGGAGCTGTTTTTT
.	TRBJ2-3	.	TRBV27	17	CASSLSSAAPSTDTQYF	TGTGCCAGCAGTTTATCGAGCGCGGCTCCTAGCACAGATACGCAGTATTTT
.	TRBJ2-2	.	TRBV11-2	16	CASSRGVLANTGELFF	TGTGCCAGCAGCCGAGGAGTGTTAGCGAACACCGGGGAGCTGTTTTTT
TRBD1	TRBJ2-5	.	TRBV7-2	17	CASSDPGTGGLGETQYF	TGTGCCAGCAGCGACCCCGGGACAGGGGGCCTGGGAGAGACCCAGTACTTC
TRBD2	TRBJ2-5	.	TRBV28	15	CASSTGTSALRTQYF	TGTGCCAGCAGTACCGGGACTAGCGCCCTGAGGACCCAGTACTTC
TRBD1	TRBJ1-2	.	TRBV4-1	15	CASSQDGTVHYGYTF	TGCGCCAGCAGCCAAGATGGGACAGTTCACTATGGCTACACCTTC
TRBD2	TRBJ2-3	once	TRBV7-2	16	CASSLEAGVWTDTQYF	TGTGCCAGCAGCTTGGAGGCGGGGGTCTGGACAGATACGCAGTATTTT
.	TRBJ1-1	.	TRBV7-2	15	CASSLDGGLNTEAFF	TGTGCCAGCAGCTTAGATGGGGGCCTGAACACTGAAGCTTTCTTT
.	TRBJ2-7	.	TRBV6-6	16	CASSYSPGVSSYEQYF	TGTGCCAGCAGTTACTCGCCCGGGGTAAGCTCCTACGAGCAGTACTTC
TRBD1	TRBJ2-5	few	TRBV6-6	15	CASSPGQGLGETQYF	TGTGCCAGCAGTCCAGGACAGGGGTTAGGAGAGACCCAGTACTTC
TRBD2	TRBJ2-3	.	TRBV5-4	14	CASSFRGVTDTQYF	TGTGCCAGCAGCTTTCGGGGGGTCACAGATACGCAGTATTTT
.	TRBJ2-1	few	TRBV27	17	CASSPKSLALAYNEQFF	TGTGCCAGCAGCCCCAAATCCCTAGCGCTAGCCTACAATGAGCAGTTCTTC
TRBD1	TRBJ2-5	.	TRBV27	14	CASSRQGAWETQYF	TGTGCCAGCAGTAGACAGGGGGCCTGGGAGACCCAGTACTTC
.	TRBJ2-3	.	TRBV7-3	13	CASRSTPTDTQYF	TGTGCCAGCAGATCCACACCCACAGATACGCAGTATTTT
.	TRBJ1-4	.	TRBV27	15	CASSFLGGTNEKLFF	TGTGCCAGCAGTTTTTTGGGGGGGACGAATGAAAAACTGTTTTTT
.	TRBJ1-2	.	TRBV29-1	14	CSVAQTATTYGYTF	TGCAGCGTTGCTCAGACTGCTACTACCTATGGCTACACCTTC
.	TRBJ2-7	once	TRBV4-2	15	CASSQVDRSSYEQYF	TGTGCCAGCAGCCAAGTCGACAGGAGCTCCTACGAGCAGTACTTC
TRBD2	TRBJ2-3	.	TRBV7-2	16	CASSLDGRGGPDTQYF	TGTGCCAGCAGCCTAGATGGGCGGGGGGGCCCAGATACGCAGTATTTT
TRBD2	TRBJ2-7	.	TRBV10-3	13	CAIKERERYEQYF	TGTGCCATCAAAGAGCGGGAGAGGTACGAGCAGTACTTC
.	TRBJ2-7	few	TRBV5-4	14	CASSPGSLGYEQYF	TGTGCCAGCAGCCCGGGATCTTTGGGCTACGAGCAGTACTTC
.	TRBJ1-5	.	TRBV7-9	14	CASSSVYSNQPQHF	TGTGCCAGCAGCTCCGTATATAGCAATCAGCCCCAGCATTTT
TRBD2	TRBJ2-1	.	TRBV4-2	16	CASSLSVQGLAHEQFF	TGTGCCAGCAGCCTAAGCGTTCAGGGACTAGCACATGAGCAGTTCTTC
TRBD1	TRBJ1-2	.	TRBV9	14	CASSGQGSIYGYTF	TGTGCCAGCAGCGGACAGGGGTCGATCTATGGCTACACCTTC
TRBD2	TRBJ2-7	.	TRBV6-5	15	CASSSVAGGPTEQYF	TGTGCCAGCAGTTCAGTGGCGGGAGGGCCTACCGAGCAGTACTTC
TRBD2	TRBJ2-2	.	TRBV2	16	CASSDPSGPYTGELFF	TGTGCCAGCAGTGACCCTAGCGGACCTTACACCGGGGAGCTGTTTTTT
.	TRBJ2-7	.	TRBV11-2	16	CASSHTNRGPLYEQYF	TGTGCCAGCAGCCATACCAATAGAGGCCCTCTCTACGAGCAGTACTTC
TRBD1	TRBJ1-3	.	TRBV4-2	17	CASSQEGLQGTGNTIYF	TGTGCCAGCAGCCAAGAGGGCTTACAGGGGACTGGAAACACCATATATTTT
TRBD1	TRBJ2-5	few	TRBV4-2	16	CASSQNRDRGPETQYF	TGTGCCAGCAGCCAAAACCGGGACAGGGGGCCTGAGACCCAGTACTTC
.	TRBJ1-2	.	TRBV28	14	CASSLFLGDAGYTF	TGTGCCAGCAGTTTATTTTTAGGGGATGCTGGCTACACCTTC
.	TRBJ2-2	.	TRBV2	15	CASSEIWTRNGELFF	TGTGCCAGCAGTGAAATATGGACACGAAACGGGGAGCTGTTTTTT
TRBD1	TRBJ1-1	once	TRBV5-1	13	CASSVTGGTEAFF	TGCGCCAGCAGCGTTACAGGGGGCACTGAAGCTTTCTTT
TRBD2	TRBJ2-2	few	TRBV10-3	22	CAIRVTQTLGSGGYANTGELFF	TGTGCCATCAGGGTAACCCAGACTCTCGGGAGCGGGGGTTACGCGAACACCGGGGAGCTGTTTTTT
TRBD2	TRBJ2-5	few	TRBV29-1	15	CSVEETSGRQETQYF	TGCAGCGTTGAAGAGACTAGCGGGAGACAAGAGACCCAGTACTTC
.	TRBJ1-1	.	TRBV19	15	CASTPPAGRGTEAFF	TGTGCCAGTACCCCCCCGGCGGGGCGAGGCACTGAAGCTTTCTTT